What follows are 4 T cell receptor beta chains derived from one specimen sequenced in a study of neoadjuvant anti-PD-1 for oral cavity cancer. Produced via immunoSEQ multiplex PCR; TCRdb's table is partial and in-frame only. The repertoire holds over 25,000 clones, with just under 80% as singletons. The time point was: after neoadjuvant nivolumab, at surgical resection. The sequenced sample was PBMCs, obtained after nivolumab (anti-PD-1) treatment. Every receptor here comes from a person aged 40 to 85 with oral cavity squamous cell carcinoma.

The chain has TRBV19 and TRBJ1-2, with D possibly TRBD1 on 5 matching bases. The length of the CDR3 is 13 residues. V lost 1 base, J lost 7 bases, and 10 bases lay in between. The germline CDR1 and CDR2 sequences are LNHDA and SQIVND (reference sequence). CDR3 amino acids: CASSIVNGGGYTF. The CDR3 DNA is TGTGCCAGTAGTATAGTGAATGGGGGTGGCTACACCTTC.

Of note for this clone: Its ends do not fully match the called genes, so a read error is possible. The CDR3 bases are TGTGCCAGCAGCTTCGGGTTCGGTAGGCCCGCGGATGACTTC. It specifies CASSFGFGRPADDF. The chain has TRBV6-6 and TRBJ2-7, with D uncertain. CDR3 size: 14 residues. Per germline, CDR1 MNHNY and CDR2 SVGAGI (reference sequence).

The chain has TRBV6-5 and TRBJ1-1; weak D call: TRBD1 (5 bases). Trimming removed 6 bases at V and 2 bases at J, with 16 bases between. The CDR3 consists of 15 residues. Germline CDR1 reads MNHEY; CDR2 reads SVGAGI. The CDR3 here is CASSPLLGGNTEAFF. CDR3 coding DNA: TGTGCCAGCAGCCCCCTATTGGGGGGAAACACTGAAGCTTTCTTT.

The CDR3 DNA reads TGTGCCAGCAGCGTCGAGGCGAACACTGAAGCTTTCTTT. Protein: CASSVEANTEAFF. V is TRBV9 and J is TRBJ1-1; D ambiguous. From germline, CDR1 is SGDLS and CDR2 YYNGEE. The CDR3 has 13 amino acids. V was clipped by 2 bases and J by 1 base, with 6 bases between them.